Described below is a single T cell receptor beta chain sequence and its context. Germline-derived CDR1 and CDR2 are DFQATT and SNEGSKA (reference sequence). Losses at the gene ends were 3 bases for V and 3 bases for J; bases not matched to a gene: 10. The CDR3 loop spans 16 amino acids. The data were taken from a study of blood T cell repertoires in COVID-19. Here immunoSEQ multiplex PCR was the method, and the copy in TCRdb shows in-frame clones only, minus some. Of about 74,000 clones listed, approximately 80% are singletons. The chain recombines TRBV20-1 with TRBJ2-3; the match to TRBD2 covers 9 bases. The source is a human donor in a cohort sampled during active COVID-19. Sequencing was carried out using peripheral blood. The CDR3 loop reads CSASAGGARETDTQYF. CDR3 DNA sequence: TGCAGTGCTAGTGCGGGGGGGGCCCGAGAGACAGATACGCAGTATTTT.